The next 15 T cell receptor beta chains were all read from a single sample in a study of cytotoxic CD8 clonotypes in ibrutinib-treated CLL. TCRdb keeps only in-frame clones here, not all; method: immunoSEQ multiplex PCR. Here the sample spans about 68,000 clones, about 63% being singletons. Source: PBMCs, taken after 12 months of ibrutinib treatment. The receptors derive from a human donor with chronic lymphocytic leukemia.

The rearrangement links TRBV5-4 to TRBJ2-3; D not resolved. CDR1 is SGHNT, CDR2 YYREEE, per germline (reference sequence). Trimming pared 4 bases from V and 3 bases from J, leaving 12 bases between. This CDR3 is 14 amino acids long. As DNA, the CDR3 is TGTGCCAGCAGCAGGGATGAGGCAACAGATACGCAGTATTTT. The encoded protein is CASSRDEATDTQYF. Based on the CDR3 plus reference TRBV5-4 and TRBJ2-3, the full variable domain is ETGVTQSPTHLIKTRGQQVTLRCSSQSGHNTVSWYQQALGQGPQFIFQYYREEENGRGNFPPRFSGLQFPNYSSELNVNALELDDSALYLCASSRDEATDTQYFGPGTRLTVL.

This clone appeared a few times. The rearrangement joins TRBV11-2 to TRBJ1-1; 8 nucleotides agree with TRBD1. Unmatched junction bases numbered 8, after V lost 5 bases and J lost 6 bases. The CDR3 is 14 residues long. CDR1 and CDR2 (germline): SGHAT, FQNNGV. As DNA, the CDR3 is TGTGCCAGCAGCAGTACAGGGGGACCTGCTGAAGCTTTCTTT. It codes for CASSSTGGPAEAFF. The variable domain in full, with the rest retrieved from reference TRBV11-2 and TRBJ1-1, is EAGVAQSPRYKIIEKRQSVAFWCNPISGHATLYWYQQILGQGPKLLIQFQNNGVVDDSQLPKDRFSAERLKGVDSTLKIQPAKLEDSAVYLCASSSTGGPAEAFFGQGTRLTVV.

V usage is TRBV18 and J usage is TRBJ1-2, with TRBD1 identical over 9 bases. The germline gives CDR1 KGHSH, CDR2 LQKENI. The CDR3 loop spans 15 amino acids. The J segment lost 4 bases and the V segment lost 3 bases, leaving 6 bases of the junction unmatched. The CDR3 nucleotides read TGTGCCAGCTCACCGACAGGGGGAGAGGGCTATGGCTACACCTTC. Translated, it gives CASSPTGGEGYGYTF.

This clone has just a few counts. The V gene is TRBV11-2, the J gene TRBJ2-1, with 7 bases that match TRBD2. Unmatched junction bases numbered 8, after V lost 3 bases and J lost 0 bases. Germline-derived CDR1 and CDR2 are SGHAT and FQNNGV. This CDR3 spans 17 amino acids. This CDR3 reads CASSLRAGGSSYNEQFF. In DNA, the CDR3 is TGTGCCAGCAGCTTGAGGGCCGGGGGGAGCTCCTACAATGAGCAGTTCTTC. The variable domain in full, with the rest retrieved from reference TRBV11-2 and TRBJ2-1, is EAGVAQSPRYKIIEKRQSVAFWCNPISGHATLYWYQQILGQGPKLLIQFQNNGVVDDSQLPKDRFSAERLKGVDSTLKIQPAKLEDSAVYLCASSLRAGGSSYNEQFFGPGTRLTVL.

This clone showed up just a few times. This rearrangement joins TRBV7-2 to TRBJ2-5, with 9 bases matching TRBD2. CDR1 and CDR2 (germline): SGHTA, FQGNSA. The CDR3 runs to 13 residues. The ends lost 8 bases at V and 5 bases at J; junction bases unmatched: 6. The CDR3 spells CASGLAIGETQYF. The CDR3 coding sequence is TGTGCCAGCGGACTAGCGATAGGGGAGACCCAGTACTTC.

The chain employs TRBV5-6 and TRBJ1-2; TRBD1 aligns across 8 bases. This CDR3 spans 14 amino acids. The junction had 4 bases not matched to a gene; V was cut back by 3 bases and J by 3 bases. The germline gives CDR1 SGHDT, CDR2 YYEEEE. The CDR3 DNA follows: TGTGCCAGCAGCTCGTGGGACAGGTACTATGGCTACACCTTC. Translation gives CASSSWDRYYGYTF.

This clone has more than one count but fewer than ten. CDR3 nucleotide sequence: TGTGCCAGCAACGAGGGGGGCTCGTCAGATACGCAGTATTTT. It codes for CASNEGGSSDTQYF. The chain employs TRBV27 and TRBJ2-3; D tentatively fits TRBD1 or TRBD2 (6 bases each). Germline V gene lookup returns CDR1 MNHEY and CDR2 SMNVEV (reference sequence). Trimming took 7 bases from V and 4 from J, leaving 15 bases between them. CDR3 length: 14 amino acids.

This clone was detected only a few times. The J gene is TRBJ1-6, the V gene TRBV10-1; D remains ambiguous. CDR1 and CDR2 (germline): WNHNN, SYGVQD (reference sequence). Trimming took 8 bases from V and 7 from J, leaving 12 bases between them. The length of the CDR3 is 13 residues. The CDR3 reads CASQDGLNSPLHF. DNA of the CDR3: TGCGCCAGCCAGGACGGCTTGAATTCACCCCTCCACTTT.

The gene calls are TRBV29-1 and TRBJ1-5; 7 bases map to TRBD1. J gave up 0 bases and V 4 bases, and 6 bases lay outside the gene matches. From germline, CDR1 is SQVTM and CDR2 ANQGSEA. CDR3 length: 15 residues. The CDR3, as DNA: TGCAGCGTTGTATTGGGACAGTATAGCAATCAGCCCCAGCATTTT. Translated: CSVVLGQYSNQPQHF.

This clone was observed a few times. This sequence joins TRBV4-1 and TRBJ1-6; the D is unclear. CDR3 size: 13 residues. Looked up from germline, CDR1 is MGHRA and CDR2 is YSYEKL. V was shortened by 3 bases and J by 8 bases, with 8 bases between the two germline ends. CDR3 loop: CASSQVKDSPLHF. The DNA for the CDR3 is TGCGCCAGCAGCCAGGTAAAGGATTCACCCCTCCACTTT.

Concerning this clone: One end of the junction fails to match germline, which may point to a read error. V usage is TRBV29-1 and J usage is TRBJ2-6; D might be TRBD1 or TRBD2, each matching 5 bases. The length of the CDR3 is 17 residues. Germline CDR1 SQVTM, CDR2 ANQGSEA. As DNA, the CDR3 is TGCAGCGTTGAAGGACAGACTACCTACTCTGAGGCCAACGTCCTGACTTTC. Translation gives CSVEGQTTYSEANVLTF. Together with reference TRBV29-1 and TRBJ2-6, the CDR3 gives the full variable domain: SAVISQKPSRDICQRGTSLTIQCQVDSQVTMMFWYRQQPGQSLTLIATANQGSEATYESGFVIDKFPISRPNLTFSTLTVSNMSPEDSSIYLCSVEGQTTYSEANVLTFGAGSRLTVL.

The V and J genes are TRBV2 and TRBJ1-2, with 7 bases that match TRBD1. The CDR3 is 15 amino acids. V lost 1 base, J lost 5 bases, and 7 bases stayed unmatched. Germline CDR1 is SNHLY and CDR2 is FYNNEI. This chain's CDR3 is CASSEEGALGYGYTF. The CDR3 DNA reads TGTGCCAGCAGTGAAGAGGGGGCATTAGGGTATGGCTACACCTTC.

J is TRBJ2-5 and V is TRBV2; TRBD2 agrees at 8 bases. The length of the CDR3 is 14 residues. Losses at the gene ends were 3 bases for V and 5 bases for J; bases not matched to a gene: 5. The V gene's germline CDR1 is SNHLY and CDR2 FYNNEI. CDR3 bases: TGTGCCAGCAGTGAGTCCGGACTAGCCGAGACCCAGTACTTC. This encodes CASSESGLAETQYF. Full variable domain (remainder filled in from reference TRBV2 and TRBJ2-5): EPEVTQTPSHQVTQMGQEVILRCVPISNHLYFYWYRQILGQKVEFLVSFYNNEISEKSEIFDDQFSVERPDGSNFTLKIRSTKLEDSAMYFCASSESGLAETQYFGPGTRLLVL.

This clone was observed a handful of times. The chain joins TRBV28 to TRBJ2-2, with TRBD2 as a possible D gene (6 bases). Per the germline V gene, CDR1 is MDHEN and CDR2 is SYDVKM. Between the trimmed V and J ends, which lost 7 bases and 0 bases, there was a span of 18 bases. CDR3 length: 17 residues. The CDR3 DNA reads as TGTGCCAGCACCCTGGGGGTGCGGGGCACGAACACCGGGGAGCTGTTTTTT. Its translation is CASTLGVRGTNTGELFF.

Regarding this clone: Just one base apart from a much larger clone, this may be a read error. V and J are TRBV7-2 and TRBJ2-1; perhaps TRBD2 as D (5 bases). Per germline, CDR1 SGHTA and CDR2 FQGNSA. The CDR3 covers 16 residues. The CDR3 spells CASSLARELPPGEQFF. DNA of the CDR3: TGTGCCAGCAGTTTAGCCCGGGAACTCCCGCCCGGTGAGCAGTTCTTC.